These 30 T cell receptor beta chains came from one sample sequenced in a study of STAT5B mutations in CD4+ large granular lymphocyte leukemia. The assay was immunoSEQ multiplex PCR, and TCRdb's table has in-frame clones only and misses some. Of tens of thousands of clones listed, approximately 80% are singletons. The sequenced material came from CD4+ T cells from blood buffy coats. Receptor source: a human donor in good health.

This chain links TRBV6-1 with TRBJ2-6; tentative D call: TRBD1 (5 bases). This CDR3 has 14 amino acids. V was clipped by 11 bases and J by 1 base, with 12 bases between them. Germline-derived CDR1 and CDR2 are MNHNS and SASEGT. The CDR3 DNA reads as TGTGCCTGTGGGGCAGGGTCTGGGGCCAACGTCCTGACTTTC. It translates to CACGAGSGANVLTF.

This chain connects TRBV5-8 to TRBJ2-2; D is ambiguous. CDR1 is SGHTS and CDR2 is YDEGEE in the germline V gene. The CDR3 is made up of 15 amino acids. Trimming pared 0 bases from V and 4 bases from J, leaving 10 bases between. The DNA of the CDR3 is TGTGCCAGCAGCTTGGGGGTCCCCCTCACCGGGGAGCTGTTTTTT. Its translation: CASSLGVPLTGELFF.

This clone showed up just a few times. The rearrangement links TRBV27 to TRBJ2-1, with 12 bases lining up with TRBD2. V trimming: 6 bases; J trimming: 2 bases; junction bases outside the gene matches: 5. Germline assignment: CDR1 MNHEY and CDR2 SMNVEV (reference sequence). The CDR3 has 16 amino acids. The CDR3 DNA sequence: TGTGCCAGCAGGGCTAGCGGGAGGGAGACCTACAATGAGCAGTTCTTC. Protein: CASRASGRETYNEQFF.

J is TRBJ2-1 and V is TRBV11-2; TRBD2 aligns across 12 bases. The CDR3 totals 15 residues. Trimming cost V 5 bases and J 10 bases; bases outside gene matches: 9. Per the germline V gene, CDR1 is SGHAT and CDR2 is FQNNGV. The CDR3 is CASSNRLAGVVEQFF. The CDR3 bases are TGTGCCAGCAGCAACCGACTAGCGGGAGTCGTCGAGCAGTTCTTC.

V and J are TRBV4-2 and TRBJ2-7, with D maybe TRBD2 (6 bases). This CDR3 has 13 residues. The germline CDR1 and CDR2 sequences are LGHNA and YNFKEQ. Trimming stripped 2 bases from V and 7 bases from J, with 12 bases between. The CDR3 region is CASSQTRAGEQYF. The CDR3 DNA is TGTGCCAGCAGCCAAACTAGGGCGGGGGAGCAGTACTTC.

The chain employs TRBV25-1 and TRBJ2-2, with a possible D match to TRBD1 (6 bases). This CDR3 is built from 12 residues. The germline V gene has CDR1 MGHDK and CDR2 SYGVNS. V was shortened by 7 bases and J by 6 bases, with 9 bases between the two germline ends. As DNA, the CDR3 is TGTGCCAGCACCCAGGGGTCCGGGGAGCTGTTTTTT. It codes for CASTQGSGELFF.

The gene calls are TRBV28 and TRBJ1-5; D gene ambiguous. Per the germline V gene, CDR1 is MDHEN and CDR2 is SYDVKM. The V and J ends lost 4 bases and 1 base respectively, with 23 bases between them. The CDR3 covers 19 residues. The CDR3: CASSSSANPFLGSNQPQHF. In DNA form, the CDR3 reads TGTGCCAGCAGTTCTAGCGCGAACCCATTTCTCGGGAGCAATCAGCCCCAGCATTTT.

The V and J genes are TRBV23-1 and TRBJ2-7; 11 bases map to TRBD1. TRBV23-1 is placed among ORFs of uncertain function. The CDR3 has 13 residues. J lost 4 bases, V lost 7 bases, and 3 bases had no gene match. In DNA, the CDR3 is TGCGCCAGCACTAGGGACAGGGGGTACGAGCAGTACTTC. Translated, it gives CASTRDRGYEQYF.

This chain links TRBV2 with TRBJ1-1; D ambiguous. This CDR3 contains 13 residues. Germline loops: CDR1 SNHLY, CDR2 FYNNEI. V lost 7 bases, J lost 7 bases, and 16 bases lay in between. CDR3 nucleotide sequence: TGTGCCAGCACCTTCTTCGACCGGGGTGAAGCTTTCTTT. Translation: CASTFFDRGEAFF.

This clone was recorded once. The chain recombines TRBV7-6 with TRBJ2-3; possibly TRBD1 or TRBD2 for D (5 bases each). V was clipped by 0 bases and J by 7 bases, with 8 bases between them. Germline V gene lookup returns CDR1 SGHVS and CDR2 FNYEAQ. The CDR3 loop spans 13 amino acids. The CDR3 here is CASSLAGENTQYF. The CDR3 DNA sequence: TGTGCCAGCAGCTTAGCAGGGGAGAATACGCAGTATTTT. Full variable domain (rest looked up from reference TRBV7-6 and TRBJ2-3): GAGVSQSPRYKVTKRGQDVALRCDPISGHVSLYWYRQALGQGPEFLTYFNYEAQQDKSGLPNDRFSAERPEGSISTLTIQRTEQRDSAMYRCASSLAGENTQYFGPGTRLTVL.

The chain is built from TRBV6-5 and TRBJ1-1, with D perhaps matching TRBD1 (5 bases). With 0 bases removed from V and 3 bases from J, the gap between germline ends came to 11 bases. This CDR3 is built from 15 residues. Germline CDR1 is MNHEY and CDR2 is SVGAGI. CDR3 DNA sequence: TGTGCCAGCAGTTACTCGAGGGGTTTCGACACTGAAGCTTTCTTT. Translation gives CASSYSRGFDTEAFF.

This clone was counted between two and nine times. The V call is TRBV4-1, the J call TRBJ1-4, with D unclear. Germline CDR1 is MGHRA and CDR2 is YSYEKL. Trimming took 0 bases from V and 4 from J, leaving 15 bases between them. The CDR3 length is 17 residues. The CDR3 reads CASSQDWTQNLNEKLFF. Here the CDR3 DNA reads TGCGCCAGCAGCCAAGATTGGACCCAGAACCTTAATGAAAAACTGTTTTTT.

This clone was counted once. The chain uses TRBV19 and TRBJ1-2, with no clear D. Trimming pared 6 bases from V and 1 base from J, leaving 15 bases between. This CDR3 has 15 amino acids. Per germline, CDR1 LNHDA and CDR2 SQIVND (reference sequence). Here the CDR3 reads CASRAGGFLNYGYTF. In nucleotides, the CDR3 is TGTGCCAGTAGGGCCGGAGGATTTCTTAACTATGGCTACACCTTC.

This clone was seen just once. The chain links TRBV28 to TRBJ2-7, with D perhaps TRBD1 (5 bases). Trimming left V 6 bases short and J 3 bases short, with 6 bases between. The V gene's germline CDR1 is MDHEN and CDR2 SYDVKM. This CDR3 is 11 amino acids long. The DNA of the CDR3 is TGTGCCAGCAGGCAGGGCTACGAGCAGTACTTC. It encodes CASRQGYEQYF.

The CDR3 loop is CASSAWDYPSGANVLTF. For the CDR3, the DNA is TGTGCCAGCAGCGCGTGGGACTATCCATCTGGGGCCAACGTCCTGACTTTC. This chain connects TRBV5-4 to TRBJ2-6, with 7 positions matching TRBD2. Per germline, CDR1 SGHNT and CDR2 YYREEE (reference sequence). The CDR3 consists of 17 residues. The ends lost 4 bases at V and 1 base at J; junction bases unmatched: 8. Looking up the rest from reference TRBV5-4 and TRBJ2-6 gives the full variable domain: ETGVTQSPTHLIKTRGQQVTLRCSSQSGHNTVSWYQQALGQGPQFIFQYYREEENGRGNFPPRFSGLQFPNYSSELNVNALELDDSALYLCASSAWDYPSGANVLTFGAGSRLTVL.

This chain connects TRBV5-4 to TRBJ2-7, with 8 bases matching TRBD1. The CDR3 length is 16 residues. Trimming at V came to 0 bases and at J to 4 bases, leaving 9 bases not matched to a gene. The germline V gene encodes CDR1 SGHNT and CDR2 YYREEE (reference sequence). The CDR3 region is CASSLAMAGGSYEQYF. CDR3 in DNA: TGTGCCAGCAGCTTGGCCATGGCAGGGGGCAGTTACGAGCAGTACTTC.

The rearrangement links TRBV2 to TRBJ2-2, with D uncertain. CDR1 is SNHLY, CDR2 FYNNEI, per germline. The CDR3 length is 13 residues. V was clipped by 5 bases and J by 2 bases, with 6 bases between them. The CDR3 nucleotides read TGTGCCAGCAGTCTGAGTAACACCGGGGAGCTGTTTTTT. Translated, it gives CASSLSNTGELFF.

This clone was detected only a few times. The chain recombines TRBV7-2 with TRBJ2-3; 8 bases are shared with TRBD2. The CDR3 contains 17 residues. V was pared by 5 bases and J by 4 bases, with 14 bases of the junction left unmatched. Germline V CDR1 and CDR2: SGHTA, FQGNSA. CDR3 in amino acids: CASSRFPREGLADTQYF. As DNA, the CDR3 is TGTGCCAGCAGCCGATTCCCCCGGGAGGGCCTAGCAGATACGCAGTATTTT.

Written as DNA, the CDR3 is TGCGCCAGCAGCTTGGGGACTAGTGGGGGGGAAGAGACCCAGTACTTC. It specifies CASSLGTSGGEETQYF. The chain uses TRBV5-1 and TRBJ2-5; TRBD2 matches at 7 bases. Germline CDR1 and CDR2: SGHRS and YFSETQ. V lost 0 bases, J lost 3 bases, and 8 bases stayed unmatched. CDR3 length: 16 residues.

This clone has only a few counts. Here the CDR3 reads CASSLQGANYGYTF. In DNA, the CDR3 is TGTGCCAGCAGCCTACAGGGGGCTAACTATGGCTACACCTTC. This sequence joins TRBV5-5 and TRBJ1-2; 8 nucleotides align to TRBD1. The CDR3 sequence is 14 residues long. Germline V gene data show CDR1 as SGHKS and CDR2 as YYEKEE (reference sequence). The junction had 2 bases not matched to a gene; V was cut back by 4 bases and J by 0 bases.

The CDR3 bases are TGTGCCACCTCTCTAGCGGGAGGGCGGAATGAGCAGTTCTTC. It is translated as CATSLAGGRNEQFF. This chain connects TRBV6-5 to TRBJ2-1; 12 positions agree with TRBD2. Germline V gene sequence: CDR1 MNHEY, CDR2 SVGAGI. V lost 10 bases to trimming and J lost 7 bases; unmatched junction nucleotides: 8. CDR3 length: 14 amino acids.

The chain joins TRBV27 to TRBJ2-6; the D is unclear. CDR3 size: 14 residues. Looked up from germline, CDR1 is MNHEY and CDR2 is SMNVEV (reference sequence). The germline V and J ends were trimmed by 0 bases and 4 bases, with 4 bases remaining between them. CDR3 nucleotide sequence: TGTGCCAGCAGTTTATCGGTGGGGGCCAACGTCCTGACTTTC. Translation: CASSLSVGANVLTF.

The chain links TRBV2 to TRBJ2-3; no definite D call. CDR1 is SNHLY and CDR2 is FYNNEI in the germline V gene. The V end lost 2 bases, the J end lost 3 bases, and 15 bases lay between the germline ends. This CDR3 has 16 amino acids. CDR3 sequence: CASSELRMGSTDTQYF. In nucleotides, the CDR3 is TGTGCCAGCAGTGAATTGCGAATGGGGTCTACAGATACGCAGTATTTT.

The J gene is TRBJ1-3, the V gene TRBV5-8, with 9 bases that match TRBD1. Germline lookup yields CDR1 SGHTS and CDR2 YDEGEE. The V segment lost 4 bases and the J segment 3 bases; nucleotides outside the gene matches: 11. The CDR3 spans 17 residues. The chain's CDR3 is CASSPQPGQGYGNTIYF. CDR3 nucleotide sequence: TGTGCCAGCAGCCCACAGCCGGGACAGGGCTATGGAAACACCATATATTTT.

The rearrangement links TRBV6-1 to TRBJ2-3; D unresolved. V lost 4 bases to trimming and J lost 2 bases, with 16 bases between them. Per the germline V gene, CDR1 is MNHNS and CDR2 is SASEGT. The CDR3 extends over 16 amino acids. The CDR3 DNA is TGTGCCAGCAGTGCCATCCCTAACTCCCACACAGATACGCAGTATTTT. It translates to CASSAIPNSHTDTQYF.

The chain recombines TRBV30 with TRBJ1-4, with 9 bases fitting TRBD1. This CDR3 region has 18 residues. CDR1 and CDR2 from the germline V gene are GTSNPN and SVGIG (reference sequence). With V trimmed by 4 bases and J by 8 bases, 20 bases remained unmatched. The CDR3 DNA reads as TGTGCCTGGACTCAACCACTGGGACAGGGTGTTGCAGGGGAAAAACTGTTTTTT. It translates to CAWTQPLGQGVAGEKLFF.

The CDR3 region is CASSLGLSGSDTQYF. DNA for the CDR3: TGTGCCAGCAGCTTGGGTTTGTCTGGGTCAGATACGCAGTATTTT. The chain uses TRBV7-3 and TRBJ2-3; D not resolved. The CDR3 length is 15 residues. The germline gives CDR1 SGHTA, CDR2 FQGTGA. V lost 3 bases and J 4 bases, leaving 14 bases between the germline ends. Full variable domain (missing parts from reference TRBV7-3 and TRBJ2-3): GAGVSQTPSNKVTEKGKYVELRCDPISGHTALYWYRQSLGQGPEFLIYFQGTGAADDSGLPNDRFFAVRPEGSVSTLKIQRTERGDSAVYLCASSLGLSGSDTQYFGPGTRLTVL.

The genes are TRBV6-5 and TRBJ2-3; perhaps TRBD2 as D (6 bases). CDR1 MNHEY and CDR2 SVGAGI come from the germline V gene. The CDR3 is 12 residues long. Trimming stripped 5 bases from V and 4 bases from J, with 7 bases between. CDR3 sequence reads: CASSPGADTQYF. In nucleotides, the CDR3 is TGTGCCAGCAGTCCGGGGGCAGATACGCAGTATTTT.

V and J are TRBV29-1 and TRBJ1-1; weak D call: TRBD1 (6 bases). V was pared by 5 bases and J by 7 bases, with 11 bases between. This CDR3 is 11 amino acids long. CDR1 and CDR2 (germline): SQVTM, ANQGSEA. The CDR3, as DNA: TGCAGCGTTCGGACAGCTAATGAAGCTTTCTTT. Its translation: CSVRTANEAFF.

The gene calls are TRBV20-1 and TRBJ2-5; 7 bases map to TRBD2. Germline CDR1 reads DFQATT; CDR2 reads SNEGSKA (reference sequence). This CDR3 is 11 amino acids long. After removal of 7 bases from V and 2 bases from J, the junction contained 1 base not matched to a gene. CDR3 sequence reads: CSVSGQETQYF. The CDR3 bases are TGCAGTGTTAGCGGGCAAGAGACCCAGTACTTC.